This is a list of T cell receptor beta chains from one sample in a study of radiotherapy plus CTLA-4 blockade in lung cancer. Using immunoSEQ multiplex PCR, the repertoire was profiled, and TCRdb retains in-frame clones only, with some absent. The sample records 75,000 to 100,000 clones, roughly four fifths being singletons. The sequencing here drew on peripheral blood, taken from a patient treated with radiotherapy plus ipilimumab. The receptors here all came from a human donor with non-small cell lung cancer who had a partial response to radiotherapy plus ipilimumab. The CDR3 runs from the conserved cysteine through the conserved F or W. Fields, in order: V gene, J gene, D gene, clone size, CDR3 DNA, CDR3 protein. A D gene is named only where the DNA matches it firmly. Clone size is stated in some rows and not others, as once, few, many or a class when expanded.

TRBV15	TRBJ1-1	NA	once	TGTGCCACCAGCAGAGGTATGAACACTGAAGCTTTCTTT	CATSRGMNTEAFF
TRBV5-6	TRBJ2-5	TRBD1	once	TGTGCCAGCAGCATATACAGGGGGGAGACCCAGTACTTC	CASSIYRGETQYF
TRBV9	TRBJ1-1	NA	NA	TGTGCCAGCAGCCGACAGATGAACACTGAAGCTTTCTTT	CASSRQMNTEAFF
TRBV5-4	TRBJ2-5	NA	NA	TGTGCCAGCAGCTTGGCGACCCTCCCGCGCGGAACCCAGTACTTC	CASSLATLPRGTQYF
TRBV29-1	TRBJ2-2	TRBD2	NA	TGCAGCGTTGGGGAGGGAAGTTTAACCGGGGAGCTGTTTTTT	CSVGEGSLTGELFF
TRBV25-1	TRBJ2-2	TRBD2	NA	TGTGCCAGCAGATCCCAAGCGGGGGACGGATTCACCGGGGAGCTGTTTTTT	CASRSQAGDGFTGELFF
TRBV30	TRBJ1-3	NA	NA	TGTGCCTGGAGCAAAGGAAACACCATATATTTT	CAWSKGNTIYF
TRBV6-1	TRBJ1-1	NA	NA	TGTGCCAGCAACAAAGGGGGGGCAAACACTGAAGCTTTCTTT	CASNKGGANTEAFF
TRBV11-2	TRBJ2-2	NA	NA	TGTGCCAGCAGCTTAGAGGTCCAGGGGCACACCGGGGAGCTGTTTTTT	CASSLEVQGHTGELFF
TRBV6-5	TRBJ2-1	NA	few	TGTGCCAGCAGTTACTCGGGAGTGTACAATGAGCAGTTCTTC	CASSYSGVYNEQFF
TRBV21-1	TRBJ2-7	NA	NA	TGTGCCAGCAGAGGCGGCATCAACGTCTACGAGCAGTACTTC	CASRGGINVYEQYF
TRBV7-2	TRBJ2-7	TRBD2	NA	TGTGCCAGCAGCCCATACACTAGCGCCGAGCAGTACTTC	CASSPYTSAEQYF
TRBV18	TRBJ2-1	TRBD2	NA	TGTGCCAGCTCACCACCGGGACTAGCGGGAGTGGGGGAGCAGTTCTTC	CASSPPGLAGVGEQFF
TRBV19	TRBJ1-1	NA	NA	TGTGCCAGTAGCGGGGTGGGGGGCACTGAAGCTTTCTTT	CASSGVGGTEAFF
TRBV25-1	TRBJ1-1	NA	NA	TGTGCCAGCAGTGAATATTGGGGGGGCACTGAAGCTTTCTTT	CASSEYWGGTEAFF
TRBV4-3	TRBJ1-5	NA	NA	TGCGCCAGCAGCCAAGAGGACAGAAGCAATCAGCCCCAGCATTTT	CASSQEDRSNQPQHF
TRBV28	TRBJ2-7	TRBD1	NA	TGTGCCAGCAGTTTGGGGACAGGGGGCCGAGAGCAGTACTTC	CASSLGTGGREQYF
TRBV2	TRBJ2-5	NA	NA	TGTGCCAGCAGTAAACAGGGTCGGGAGACCCAGTACTTC	CASSKQGRETQYF
TRBV27	TRBJ2-3	TRBD2	few	TGTGCCAGCAGTTCTGGGACTAGCGGGAGGGCCGGGACAGATACGCAGTATTTT	CASSSGTSGRAGTDTQYF
TRBV28	TRBJ1-3	NA	NA	TGTGCCAGCAGTTTATCCACCACGGGGAACACCATATATTTT	CASSLSTTGNTIYF
TRBV11-2	TRBJ1-1	TRBD1	NA	TGTGCCAGCAGCACCCTTCAGGGGGCCCACTTCCTCGAAGCTTTCTTT	CASSTLQGAHFLEAFF
TRBV12-2	TRBJ1-5	NA	few	TGCTCAATTGGGTTCACAGGAAAACAGCCCCAGCATTTT	CSIGFTGKQPQHF
TRBV5-1	TRBJ2-2	TRBD2	NA	TGCGCCAGCAGCCCCGGACTAGTAGAGGGGGAGCTGTTTTTT	CASSPGLVEGELFF
TRBV27	TRBJ2-1	NA	NA	TGTGCCACGAGCCCCGGCTCCAGGCACAATGAGCAGTTCTTC	CATSPGSRHNEQFF
TRBV2	TRBJ1-2	NA	NA	TGTGCCAGCAGCCAGGTGCCAAACTATGGCTACACCTTC	CASSQVPNYGYTF
TRBV5-1	TRBJ2-1	TRBD2	once	TGCGCCAGCAGCTTGCCTAGCGGGAGTTTCCACAATGAGCAGTTCTTC	CASSLPSGSFHNEQFF